This T cell receptor beta chain was sequenced for a study of T cell responses to AZD1222 COVID-19 vaccine. The V end lost 3 bases, the J end lost 4 bases, and 9 bases lay between the germline ends. The CDR3 is made up of 13 amino acids. Germline CDR1 MNHNS, CDR2 SASEGT. TCRdb's table, derived via immunoSEQ multiplex PCR, lists solely in-frame clones and lacks some. The sample lists 90,000 to 130,000 clones, 80% to 95% occurring once. Study-level points and caveats: A mostly white British donor set with more females was recruited, and clonal diversity was possibly underestimated. Vaccine-related CD4 TCRs covered spike, predominating at 160-218 and 743-854. The repertoires were collected only after the peak T cell response. The breadth and depth of Spike-specific TCRs increased once two AZD1222 doses had been given.

A word on this clone: Its antigen remains unidentified.

The sequences come from peripheral blood, collected on day 0 of AZD1222 vaccination. The TCR originated in an adult in good health. The chain employs TRBV6-1 and TRBJ1-2, with D hard to call. For the CDR3, the DNA is TGTGCCAGCAGTGAGACCCGCGGCTATGGCTACACCTTC. This translates into CASSETRGYGYTF.